A single sample is the source of the 21 T cell receptor beta chains below, sequenced in a study of blood T cell repertoires in COVID-19. Using immunoSEQ multiplex PCR, the repertoire was profiled, and TCRdb retains in-frame clones only, with some absent. The sample consists of over 90,000 clones, 87% of them appearing once. The sample comprised peripheral blood. Receptors originate from a man aged 45-65 years with active COVID-19.

The chain carries TRBV12-3 or TRBV12-4 and TRBJ1-1, with 8 bases matching TRBD1. The CDR3 runs 12 residues. V lost 4 bases to trimming and J lost 6 bases; unmatched junction nucleotides: 1. CDR3 DNA sequence: TGTGCCAGCAGTTGGACAGGGCCTGAAGCTTTCTTT. Protein product: CASSWTGPEAFF.

This clone was seen a single time. The J gene is TRBJ2-3, the V gene TRBV7-9; D gene unclear. The CDR3 is made up of 13 amino acids. Trimming removed 6 bases from V and 4 bases from J, with 11 bases in between. Per the germline V gene, CDR1 is SEHNR and CDR2 is FQNEAQ (reference sequence). The CDR3 DNA reads as TGTGCCAGCAGTACGAGGCTTCCAGATACGCAGTATTTT. It encodes CASSTRLPDTQYF.

This chain uses TRBV3-1 (or the pseudogene TRBV3-2) with TRBJ1-2, with 7 bases lining up with TRBD1. The CDR3 is 13 residues long. Trimming cost V 4 bases and J 5 bases; bases outside gene matches: 4. Germline V gene lookup returns CDR1 LGHDT and CDR2 YNNKEL (reference sequence). The CDR3 DNA reads as TGTGCCAGCAGCCGACAGGGAGGTTATGGCTACACCTTC. It encodes CASSRQGGYGYTF.

To note about this clone: One end of the junction fails to match germline, which may point to a read error. In the same sample, other DNA sequences code for this CDR3. The chain has TRBV7-7 and TRBJ2-5; 8 nucleotides agree with TRBD2. Germline V gives CDR1 SSHAT, CDR2 FNYEAQ (reference sequence). The CDR3 extends over 16 amino acids. As DNA, the CDR3 is TGTGCTAGCAGCTTAGGTTCGGGAGGGTTGCAAGAGACCCAGTACTTC. It encodes CASSLGSGGLQETQYF.

The chain employs TRBV6-2 or TRBV6-3 and TRBJ2-5; TRBD1 matches 8 bases. The CDR3 has 16 amino acids. CDR1 is MNHEY and CDR2 is SVGEGT in the germline V gene. V dropped 5 bases and J dropped 3; count of bases not matched to a gene: 11. The CDR3 nucleotides are TGTGCCAGCAGTCTCGTCCCGGGACAGGTAAAAGAGACCCAGTACTTC. This sequence encodes CASSLVPGQVKETQYF.

V usage is TRBV6-2 or TRBV6-3 and J usage is TRBJ1-2; 8 bases align to TRBD1. Germline trimming cut 2 bases from V and 6 bases from J; bases unmatched to any gene: 8. The germline CDR1 and CDR2 sequences are MNHEY and SVGEGT. This CDR3 has 15 residues. The CDR3 sequence is CASSYVPGGVDGYTF. As DNA, the CDR3 is TGTGCCAGCAGTTACGTGCCAGGGGGCGTGGATGGCTACACCTTC.

The chain recombines TRBV7-8 with TRBJ1-3; the D gene is possibly TRBD1 (6 bases). CDR3 length: 15 residues. The V gene's germline CDR1 is SGHVS and CDR2 FQNEAQ. Trimming took off 5 bases at V and 5 bases at J, with 16 bases between the two ends. CDR3 in DNA: TGTGCCAGCAGCCGAGGGGAGGGGGTTCGAAACACCATATATTTT. This translates into CASSRGEGVRNTIYF.

The J gene is TRBJ2-1, the V gene TRBV5-4; 10 bases line up with TRBD2. CDR3 length: 16 residues. The trim removed 4 bases at V and 0 bases at J, leaving 4 bases unmatched. From germline, CDR1 is SGHNT and CDR2 YYREEE (reference sequence). In nucleotides, the CDR3 is TGTGCCAGCAGCGTAAGCGGGGGGGCCTCCTACAATGAGCAGTTCTTC. Residues: CASSVSGGASYNEQFF.

The J gene is TRBJ1-2, the V gene TRBV25-1, with 7 bases matching TRBD1. V dropped 6 bases and J dropped 8; count of bases not matched to a gene: 9. The CDR3 extends over 13 amino acids. From germline, CDR1 is MGHDK and CDR2 SYGVNS. The CDR3 coding sequence is TGTGCCAGCAGAGGACAGGAAGGAAGAGGCTACACCTTC. Translated, it gives CASRGQEGRGYTF.

V is TRBV9 and J is TRBJ1-2; D might be TRBD1 (5 bases). V lost 2 bases to trimming and J lost 8 bases, with 19 bases between them. The CDR3 totals 15 residues. Germline CDR1 is SGDLS and CDR2 is YYNGEE. CDR3 protein: CASSVPTGRGAGYTF. The CDR3 nucleotides read TGTGCCAGCAGCGTTCCCACGGGGCGGGGCGCGGGCTACACCTTC.

The chain joins TRBV30 to TRBJ2-6, with TRBD1 as a possible D gene (5 bases). Germline V CDR1 and CDR2: GTSNPN, SVGIG (reference sequence). The V end was cut by 2 bases, the J end by 0 bases, with 8 bases between. The CDR3 spans 15 residues. Here the CDR3 DNA reads TGTGCCTGGAGTCCTGGACACTCTGGGGCCAACGTCCTGACTTTC. This gives the protein CAWSPGHSGANVLTF.

V is TRBV11-1 and J is TRBJ2-7; 9 bases map to TRBD2. This CDR3 contains 14 residues. J lost 7 bases, V lost 2 bases, and 6 bases had no gene match. Germline V gene data show CDR1 as SGHAT and CDR2 as FQDESV (reference sequence). For the CDR3, the DNA is TGTGCCAGCAGCTTAACAGAGCTAGCGGGGGAGCAGTACTTC. This sequence encodes CASSLTELAGEQYF. The variable domain in full, with the rest retrieved from reference TRBV11-1 and TRBJ2-7, is EAEVAQSPRYKITEKSQAVAFWCDPISGHATLYWYRQILGQGPELLVQFQDESVVDDSQLPKDRFSAERLKGVDSTLKIQPAELGDSAMYLCASSLTELAGEQYFGPGTRLTVT.

V gene TRBV4-1 combines with J gene TRBJ2-1; D is perhaps TRBD1 (6 bases). CDR1 is MGHRA, CDR2 YSYEKL, per germline. V shed 4 bases and J shed 10 bases, with 14 bases lying between them. The CDR3 loop spans 13 amino acids. This CDR3 is CASSLTGSEEQFF. The DNA for the CDR3 is TGCGCCAGCAGCCTTACAGGGAGCGAGGAGCAGTTCTTC.

The chain recombines TRBV7-2 with TRBJ2-7; perhaps TRBD1 as D (5 bases). CDR3 size: 15 residues. Germline values: CDR1 SGHTA, CDR2 FQGNSA. Trimming took 5 bases from V and 5 from J, leaving 19 bases between them. For the CDR3, the DNA is TGTGCCAGCAGCGGTGGCAGGGTCGAAAGGGACGAGCAGTACTTC. Protein sequence: CASSGGRVERDEQYF.

This clone was seen only a few times. This chain links TRBV20-1 with TRBJ2-7; 7 bases are a match to TRBD1. J was trimmed by 6 bases and V by 6 bases; bases with no gene match: 5. The V gene's germline CDR1 is DFQATT and CDR2 SNEGSKA (reference sequence). This CDR3 contains 11 residues. CDR3 residues: CSAPDRVEQYF. The DNA for the CDR3 is TGCAGTGCCCCAGACAGGGTCGAGCAGTACTTC.

The gene calls are TRBV5-1 and TRBJ2-7; tentative D call: TRBD2 (5 bases). Germline values: CDR1 SGHRS, CDR2 YFSETQ. The CDR3 runs to 15 residues. V lost 1 base and J lost 0, with 11 bases in between. CDR3 in amino acids: CASSLFGDYSYEQYF. The CDR3 DNA follows: TGCGCCAGCAGCTTGTTCGGGGATTACTCCTACGAGCAGTACTTC.

This clone was recorded only once. J is TRBJ2-3 and V is TRBV5-6; weak D call: TRBD2 (5 bases). The germline CDR1 and CDR2 sequences are SGHDT and YYEEEE. Trimming removed 5 bases at V and 0 bases at J, with 16 bases between. The CDR3 consists of 16 residues. The DNA of the CDR3 is TGTGCCAGCAGATACCTACTGGAGGAAAGCACAGATACGCAGTATTTT. Translation gives CASRYLLEESTDTQYF. The complete variable domain, with remaining parts taken from reference TRBV5-6 and TRBJ2-3, reads DAGVTQSPTHLIKTRGQQVTLRCSPKSGHDTVSWYQQALGQGPQFIFQYYEEEERQRGNFPDRFSGHQFPNYSSELNVNALLLGDSALYLCASRYLLEESTDTQYFGPGTRLTVL.

This clone appeared a single time. The rearrangement uses TRBV15 and TRBJ2-5, with 7 bases fitting TRBD2. This CDR3 region has 15 residues. Germline values: CDR1 LNHNV, CDR2 YYDKDF (reference sequence). The ends lost 3 bases at V and 5 bases at J; junction bases unmatched: 9. CDR3 in amino acids: CATSRWDDSGETQYF. The CDR3 region has the DNA TGTGCCACCAGCAGGTGGGATGATAGCGGGGAGACCCAGTACTTC.

The chain uses TRBV29-1 and TRBJ2-1, with TRBD2 matching over 12 bases. The V and J ends lost 7 bases and 9 bases, in that order; junction bases with no gene match: 7. This CDR3 is 13 amino acids long. Germline CDR1 reads SQVTM; CDR2 reads ANQGSEA. CDR3 in amino acids: CSGRLAGAVEQFF. CDR3 in DNA: TGCAGCGGGAGACTAGCGGGGGCTGTTGAGCAGTTCTTC.

This chain connects TRBV7-2 to TRBJ2-3, with TRBD2 identical over 10 bases. Germline V gives CDR1 SGHTA, CDR2 FQGNSA. The CDR3 is made up of 14 amino acids. The J segment lost 2 bases and the V segment lost 6 bases, leaving 2 bases of the junction unmatched. This CDR3 is CASRLAGNTDTQYF. In DNA, the CDR3 is TGTGCCAGCAGACTAGCGGGGAACACAGATACGCAGTATTTT.

This clone was picked up a small number of times. The V call is TRBV5-6, the J call TRBJ1-1, with TRBD1 as a possible D gene (6 bases). Germline-derived CDR1 and CDR2 are SGHDT and YYEEEE. V shed 3 bases and J shed 1 base, with 10 bases lying between them. This CDR3 comprises 14 residues. This chain's CDR3 is CASSYTGTNTEAFF. CDR3 coding DNA: TGTGCCAGCAGCTACACAGGGACGAACACTGAAGCTTTCTTT.